This T cell receptor beta chain was captured by sequencing in a study of blood T cell repertoires in COVID-19. As for the study in general: Sources were T cells, B-cell-depleted T cells, or PBMCs; the material itself was cDNA or gDNA.

The data were produced by immunoSEQ multiplex PCR, yet TCRdb's version contains in-frame clones alone and is incomplete. The sample carries around 370,000 clones, more than 75% recorded once. All recovered Cohort 3 donors got two negative PCRs, got clearance, or saw symptom resolution. The CDR3 length is 13 residues. Germline V gene sequence: CDR1 MNHNS, CDR2 SASEGT. V dropped 1 base and J dropped 4 bases, with 7 bases sitting between them. The rearrangement joins TRBV6-1 to TRBJ1-2; a weak D match, TRBD1 (6 bases). Sequencing was done on a sample of PBMCs or T cells enriched from blood (not recorded which). The receptor comes from a woman younger than 35 who had recovered from COVID-19. Written as DNA, the CDR3 is TGTGCCAGCAGTGAAGGACAGGCCTATGGCTACACCTTC. The encoded protein is CASSEGQAYGYTF.